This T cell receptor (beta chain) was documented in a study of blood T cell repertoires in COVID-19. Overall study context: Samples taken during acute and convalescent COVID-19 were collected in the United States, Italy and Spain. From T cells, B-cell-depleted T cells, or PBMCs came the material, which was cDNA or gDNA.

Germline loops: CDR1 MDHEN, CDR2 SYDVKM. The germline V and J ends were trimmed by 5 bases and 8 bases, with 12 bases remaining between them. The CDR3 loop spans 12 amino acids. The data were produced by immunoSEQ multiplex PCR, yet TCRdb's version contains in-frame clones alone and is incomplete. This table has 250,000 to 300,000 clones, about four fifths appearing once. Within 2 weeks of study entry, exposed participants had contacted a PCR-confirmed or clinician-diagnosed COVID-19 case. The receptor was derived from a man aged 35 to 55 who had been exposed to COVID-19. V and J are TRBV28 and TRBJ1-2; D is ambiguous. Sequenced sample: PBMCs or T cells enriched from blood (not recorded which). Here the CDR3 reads CASSALYEGYTF. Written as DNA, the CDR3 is TGTGCCAGCAGTGCCCTATACGAGGGCTACACCTTC.